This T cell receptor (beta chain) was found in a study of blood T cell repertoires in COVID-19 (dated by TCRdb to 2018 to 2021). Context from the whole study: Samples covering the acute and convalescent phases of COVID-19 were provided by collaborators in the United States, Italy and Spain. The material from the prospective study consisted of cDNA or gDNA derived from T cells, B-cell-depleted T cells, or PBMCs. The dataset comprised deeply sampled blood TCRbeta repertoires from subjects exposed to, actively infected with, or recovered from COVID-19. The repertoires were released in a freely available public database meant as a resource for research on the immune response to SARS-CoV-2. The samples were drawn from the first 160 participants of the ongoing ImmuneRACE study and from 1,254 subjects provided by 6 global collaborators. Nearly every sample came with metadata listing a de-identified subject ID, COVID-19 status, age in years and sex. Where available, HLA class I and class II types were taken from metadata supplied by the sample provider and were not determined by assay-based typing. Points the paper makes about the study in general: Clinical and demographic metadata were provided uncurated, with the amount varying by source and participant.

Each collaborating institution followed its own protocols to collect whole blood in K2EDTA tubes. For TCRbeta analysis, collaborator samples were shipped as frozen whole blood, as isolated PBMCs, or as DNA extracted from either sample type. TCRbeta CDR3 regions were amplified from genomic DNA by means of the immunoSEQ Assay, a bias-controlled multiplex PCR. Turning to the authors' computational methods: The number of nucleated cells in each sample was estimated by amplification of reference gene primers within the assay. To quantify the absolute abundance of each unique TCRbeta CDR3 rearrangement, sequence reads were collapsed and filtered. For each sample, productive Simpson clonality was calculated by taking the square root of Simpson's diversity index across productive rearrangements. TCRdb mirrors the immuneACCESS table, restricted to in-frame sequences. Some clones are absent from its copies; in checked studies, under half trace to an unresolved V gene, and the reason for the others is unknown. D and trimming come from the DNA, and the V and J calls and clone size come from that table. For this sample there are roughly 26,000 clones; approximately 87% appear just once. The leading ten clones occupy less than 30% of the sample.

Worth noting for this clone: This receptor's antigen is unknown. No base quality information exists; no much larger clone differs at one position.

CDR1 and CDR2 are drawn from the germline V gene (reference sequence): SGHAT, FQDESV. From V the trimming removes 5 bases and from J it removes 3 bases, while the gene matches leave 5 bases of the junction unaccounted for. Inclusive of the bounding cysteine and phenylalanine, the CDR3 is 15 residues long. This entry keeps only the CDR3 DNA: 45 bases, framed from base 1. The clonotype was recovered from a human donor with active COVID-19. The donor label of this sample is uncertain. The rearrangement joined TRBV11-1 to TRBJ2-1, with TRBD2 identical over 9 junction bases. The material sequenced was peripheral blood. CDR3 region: CASSVSGGDYNEQFF. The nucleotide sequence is TGTGCCAGCAGCGTTAGCGGGGGAGACTACAATGAGCAGTTCTTC.